These 12 T cell receptor beta chains came from one sample sequenced in a study of cytomegalovirus exposure and HLA in healthy donors. TCRdb keeps only in-frame clones here, not all; method: immunoSEQ multiplex PCR. Of under 250,000 clones listed, 75% to 95% are singletons. Sequenced material: PBMCs. The source of these receptors is a woman aged 18-29 years in good health and CMV-seronegative.

The chain couples TRBV25-1 to TRBJ2-2, with 8 bases aligning to TRBD1. From germline, CDR1 is MGHDK and CDR2 SYGVNS. The length of the CDR3 is 15 residues. J gave up 6 bases and V 4 bases, and 7 bases lay outside the gene matches. The CDR3 coding sequence is TGTGCCAGCAGTGCCACAGGGGGAGGATCCGGGGAGCTGTTTTTT. It translates to CASSATGGGSGELFF.

The J gene is TRBJ2-1, the V gene TRBV29-1; D is possibly TRBD2 (5 bases). This CDR3 has 12 amino acids. CDR1 and CDR2 (germline): SQVTM, ANQGSEA. V lost 7 bases and J lost 7, with 14 bases in between. The CDR3 coding sequence is TGCAGCGGCTTCCGGGATTCAAATGAGCAGTTCTTC. It is translated as CSGFRDSNEQFF.

As DNA, the CDR3 is TGTGCCAGTAGTTGGGGGCCGAACACTGAAGCTTTCTTT. Protein: CASSWGPNTEAFF. The V gene is TRBV19, the J gene TRBJ1-1; maybe TRBD1 (6 bases). This CDR3 has 13 residues. CDR1 and CDR2 (germline): LNHDA, SQIVND (reference sequence). Trimming left V 5 bases short and J 1 base short, with 8 bases between.

The chain is built from TRBV28 and TRBJ2-7, with D perhaps matching TRBD1 (5 bases). Germline CDR1 is MDHEN and CDR2 is SYDVKM. The CDR3 covers 15 residues. The V end lost 4 bases, the J end lost 3 bases, and 16 bases lay between the germline ends. CDR3 protein: CASSSTDLKGYEQYF. As DNA, the CDR3 is TGTGCCAGCAGTTCGACAGACCTTAAGGGCTACGAGCAGTACTTC.

The chain links TRBV5-5 to TRBJ2-7, with 12 nucleotides matching TRBD1. With V trimmed by 4 bases and J by 4 bases, 6 bases remained unmatched. The CDR3 extends over 15 amino acids. Per the germline V gene, CDR1 is SGHKS and CDR2 is YYEKEE (reference sequence). This CDR3 reads CASSPMGQGAYEQYF. The CDR3 DNA sequence: TGTGCCAGCAGCCCGATGGGACAGGGGGCTTACGAGCAGTACTTC.

This chain uses TRBV6-5 with TRBJ2-5; D is perhaps TRBD2 (5 bases). Germline CDR1 and CDR2: MNHEY and SVGAGI. Trimming cost V 5 bases and J 5 bases, with 6 bases left between them. The length of the CDR3 is 11 residues. CDR3 DNA: TGTGCCAGCAGTGGGAGCGAGACCCAGTACTTC. Its translation: CASSGSETQYF.

This clone was observed once. In DNA form, the CDR3 reads TGTGCCAGTAGGCAACCGGGACAGACAGGCTCCTACAATGAGCAGTTCTTC. As protein: CASRQPGQTGSYNEQFF. The chain is built from TRBV19 and TRBJ2-1; 7 bases align to TRBD1. In germline, CDR1 is LNHDA, CDR2 SQIVND (reference sequence). The CDR3 extends over 17 amino acids. V shed 6 bases and J 0 bases; nucleotides not matched to a gene: 11.

V usage is TRBV30 and J usage is TRBJ1-4, with a weak D call TRBD1 (6 bases). Germline-derived CDR1 and CDR2 are GTSNPN and SVGIG (reference sequence). The CDR3 runs 14 residues. Deletions cut 2 bases from V and 3 bases from J, with 10 bases between. CDR3 nucleotide sequence: TGTGCCTGGAGTCCACAGGGAGCTAATGAAAAACTGTTTTTT. As protein: CAWSPQGANEKLFF.

The chain employs TRBV7-9 and TRBJ1-5; perhaps TRBD1 as D (5 bases). CDR3 length equals 14 residues. Trimming pared 5 bases from V and 2 bases from J, leaving 10 bases between. CDR1 SEHNR and CDR2 FQNEAQ come from the germline V gene (reference sequence). CDR3 sequence (DNA): TGTGCCAGCAGCCAGGGTGGGGGCAATCAGCCCCAGCATTTT. It specifies CASSQGGGNQPQHF. The full variable domain, completed using reference TRBV7-9 and TRBJ1-5, is DTGVSQNPRHKITKRGQNVTFRCDPISEHNRLYWYRQTLGQGPEFLTYFQNEAQLEKSRLLSDRFSAERPKGSFSTLEIQRTEQGDSAMYLCASSQGGGNQPQHFGDGTRLSIL.

This chain joins TRBV28 and TRBJ1-6; the match to TRBD1 covers 8 bases. This CDR3 comprises 17 residues. The V and J ends lost 4 bases and 4 bases, in that order; junction bases with no gene match: 9. Germline V gives CDR1 MDHEN, CDR2 SYDVKM. The CDR3 sequence: CASSYLDRANYNSPLHF. In DNA, the CDR3 is TGTGCCAGCAGTTACCTGGACAGGGCTAATTATAATTCACCCCTCCACTTT.

The chain couples TRBV6-1 to TRBJ1-6, with D hard to call. Germline V gives CDR1 MNHNS, CDR2 SASEGT. The CDR3 is 10 amino acids. V was cut by 5 bases and J by 13 bases, with 6 bases left in between. CDR3 loop: CASSPSPLHF. The CDR3 region has the DNA TGTGCCAGCAGTCCCAGTCCCCTCCACTTT.

This clone was counted once. V usage is TRBV19 and J usage is TRBJ1-2; unclear D gene. Per germline, CDR1 LNHDA and CDR2 SQIVND (reference sequence). This CDR3 contains 14 residues. V was shortened by 4 bases and J by 3 bases, with 12 bases between the two germline ends. DNA of the CDR3: TGTGCCAGTAGTACTCCACCGGAGTACTATGGCTACACCTTC. Amino acid sequence: CASSTPPEYYGYTF. Looking up the rest from reference TRBV19 and TRBJ1-2 gives the full variable domain: DGGITQSPKYLFRKEGQNVTLSCEQNLNHDAMYWYRQDPGQGLRLIYYSQIVNDFQKGDIAEGYSVSREKKESFPLTVTSAQKNPTAFYLCASSTPPEYYGYTFGSGTRLTVV.